The 21 T cell receptor beta chains below all came from one sample that was sequenced in a study of a mutant IDH1 vaccine in newly diagnosed glioma. Time point denoted: baseline, week 1 (first vaccination visit). Treatment specified: pre-vaccination baseline after standard-of-care therapy. Produced via immunoSEQ multiplex PCR; TCRdb's table is partial and in-frame only. This table has 25,000 to 35,000 clones, roughly 80% appearing once. Here the sequenced sample was PBMCs, taken from a glioma patient treated with radiotherapy, temozolomide or both. The source of these receptors is a man aged 25 to 45 with glioma.

The chain recombines TRBV10-3 with TRBJ1-6; no firm D call. Germline V gene sequence: CDR1 ENHRY, CDR2 SYGVKD. With 2 bases removed from V and 7 bases from J, the gap between germline ends came to 18 bases. CDR3 length: 17 residues. In DNA form, the CDR3 reads TGTGCCATCAGTGAGCCTGCGCGGTCTCTCCTAAATTCACCCCTCCACTTT. As protein: CAISEPARSLLNSPLHF.

The rearrangement joins TRBV7-9 to TRBJ1-5, with unresolved D. The CDR3 covers 16 residues. V gave up 4 bases and J gave up 3 bases, with 16 bases separating them. Germline assignment: CDR1 SEHNR and CDR2 FQNEAQ (reference sequence). This CDR3 is CASSSRSSGHNQPQHF. DNA for the CDR3: TGTGCCAGCAGCTCAAGGAGCTCAGGCCACAATCAGCCCCAGCATTTT.

The chain recombines TRBV9 with TRBJ2-6; D not resolved. V was clipped by 0 bases and J by 0 bases, with 7 bases between them. The CDR3 runs 16 residues. Germline values: CDR1 SGDLS, CDR2 YYNGEE. CDR3 sequence: CASSVDKNSGANVLTF. CDR3 coding DNA: TGTGCCAGCAGCGTAGATAAGAACTCTGGGGCCAACGTCCTGACTTTC.

V and J are TRBV7-2 and TRBJ2-1; tentatively, D is TRBD1 (5 bases). The CDR3 has 16 residues. From germline, CDR1 is SGHTA and CDR2 FQGNSA. Trimming took 5 bases from V and 6 from J, leaving 20 bases between them. The CDR3 DNA follows: TGTGCCAGCAGCCCCCGCCGGGCTAGGGGTATCAATGAGCAGTTCTTC. Translating gives CASSPRRARGINEQFF.

The chain carries TRBV10-1 and TRBJ2-7; perhaps D is TRBD1 or TRBD2 (6 bases each). The germline V and J ends were trimmed by 5 bases and 7 bases, with 15 bases remaining between them. The CDR3 length is 13 residues. Germline V gene data show CDR1 as WNHNN and CDR2 as SYGVQD (reference sequence). The CDR3 loop reads CASSRDTAGEQYF. The CDR3 region has the DNA TGCGCCAGCAGTCGGGACACGGCGGGGGAGCAGTACTTC.

The V gene is TRBV5-1, the J gene TRBJ2-7; the D call may be TRBD1 or TRBD2 (5 bases each). The germline V gene has CDR1 SGHRS and CDR2 YFSETQ. V lost 6 bases and J 2 bases, leaving 15 bases between the germline ends. The CDR3 contains 14 residues. This CDR3 is CASKRRDGAYEQYF. The CDR3 DNA reads as TGCGCCAGCAAACGAAGGGACGGCGCCTACGAGCAGTACTTC.

V is TRBV5-1 and J is TRBJ2-1; 9 bases line up with TRBD2. V was clipped by 4 bases and J by 9 bases; unmatched bases: 11. CDR1 is SGHRS and CDR2 is YFSETQ in the germline V gene. The CDR3 extends over 15 amino acids. The CDR3 DNA is TGCGCCAGCAGCACTCTAGCGGGAATTGGAAGTGAGCAGTTCTTC. Translation gives CASSTLAGIGSEQFF. Drawing the rest from reference TRBV5-1 and TRBJ2-1, the complete variable domain is KAGVTQTPRYLIKTRGQQVTLSCSPISGHRSVSWYQQTPGQGLQFLFEYFSETQRNKGNFPGRFSGRQFSNSRSEMNVSTLELGDSALYLCASSTLAGIGSEQFFGPGTRLTVL.

The chain recombines TRBV6-6 with TRBJ2-5; D assignment may be TRBD1 or TRBD2 (5 bases each). Germline-derived CDR1 and CDR2 are MNHNY and SVGAGI (reference sequence). Trimming removed 3 bases from V and 1 base from J, with 12 bases in between. There are 15 residues in the CDR3. The CDR3 DNA reads as TGTGCCAGCAGTTATACTGAGGGGTTCCAAGAGACCCAGTACTTC. This codes for CASSYTEGFQETQYF.

The gene calls are TRBV4-3 and TRBJ2-2, with 9 bases matching TRBD1. Germline-derived CDR1 and CDR2 are LGHNA and YSLEER. V lost 4 bases, J lost 0 bases, and 6 bases stayed unmatched. The CDR3 runs to 17 residues. CDR3 region: CASSLGTGWPNTGELFF. The CDR3 DNA is TGCGCCAGCAGCCTCGGGACAGGGTGGCCGAACACCGGGGAGCTGTTTTTT.

A single count supports this clone. V and J are TRBV4-1 and TRBJ1-1, with D unclear. In germline, CDR1 is MGHRA, CDR2 YSYEKL. V lost 1 base to trimming and J lost 1 base, with 10 bases between them. CDR3 length: 15 amino acids. The CDR3 loop is CASSQGRAGNTEAFF. Here the CDR3 DNA reads TGCGCCAGCAGCCAAGGAAGGGCCGGGAACACTGAAGCTTTCTTT.

This chain links TRBV19 with TRBJ2-3, with 7 positions matching TRBD2. The CDR3 has 17 amino acids. The germline CDR1 and CDR2 sequences are LNHDA and SQIVND (reference sequence). The V segment lost 4 bases and the J segment 0 bases; nucleotides outside the gene matches: 10. The CDR3: CASSKGSGSSSTDTQYF. CDR3 in DNA: TGTGCCAGTAGTAAGGGTAGCGGGTCCTCTAGCACAGATACGCAGTATTTT.

The chain is built from TRBV5-1 and TRBJ2-1; D is unclear. Between the trimmed V and J ends, which lost 0 bases and 8 bases, there was a span of 15 bases. The CDR3 sequence is 15 residues long. Germline V gene lookup returns CDR1 SGHRS and CDR2 YFSETQ. CDR3 amino acids: CASSLGPGLRDEQFF. CDR3 DNA: TGCGCCAGCAGCTTGGGGCCGGGCCTAAGGGATGAGCAGTTCTTC.

The chain is built from TRBV5-1 and TRBJ1-1; no clear D gene. There are 13 residues in the CDR3. Germline CDR1 and CDR2: SGHRS and YFSETQ. The V end lost 0 bases, the J end lost 8 bases, and 11 bases lay between the germline ends. CDR3 DNA sequence: TGCGCCAGCAGCTTGGAATCGGGAGCAGAAGCTTTCTTT. This codes for CASSLESGAEAFF.

The chain is built from TRBV7-9 and TRBJ2-1; D tentatively fits TRBD1 or TRBD2 (5 bases each). This CDR3 comprises 12 residues. V was cut by 11 bases and J by 10 bases, with 18 bases left in between. Germline lookup yields CDR1 SEHNR and CDR2 FQNEAQ (reference sequence). DNA for the CDR3: TGTGCCGGCCGGGACCACAAGGAGGAGCAGTTCTTC. Its protein is CAGRDHKEEQFF.

This clone was found once. The rearrangement uses TRBV6-5 and TRBJ1-2; no reliable D call. Germline V gene sequence: CDR1 MNHEY, CDR2 SVGAGI. Between the trimmed V and J ends, which lost 6 bases and 8 bases, there was a span of 19 bases. This CDR3 comprises 14 residues. The CDR3 region has the DNA TGTGCCAGCAGGGGAAATGTCCGCCTCTGGGGCTACACCTTC. Protein product: CASRGNVRLWGYTF.

The chain is built from TRBV6-1 and TRBJ1-2; tentative D call: TRBD1 (5 bases). Trimming cost V 3 bases and J 5 bases, with 13 bases left between them. The germline V gene has CDR1 MNHNS and CDR2 SASEGT. The CDR3 is 14 amino acids. The CDR3 DNA reads as TGTGCCAGCAGTGACGTCGGGGGGGGATATGGCTACACCTTC. This encodes CASSDVGGGYGYTF.

The chain joins TRBV5-1 to TRBJ2-5, with 11 bases fitting TRBD1. Germline CDR1 and CDR2: SGHRS and YFSETQ. CDR3 size: 18 residues. V shed 0 bases, J shed 5 bases, and the junction held 12 bases outside the gene matches. The CDR3 DNA sequence: TGCGCCAGCAGCTTGGCCGGGACAGGGGGAATTGGATGGGAGACCCAGTACTTC. As protein: CASSLAGTGGIGWETQYF.

The V gene is TRBV7-6, the J gene TRBJ1-2, with 8 bases that match TRBD1. Germline lookup yields CDR1 SGHVS and CDR2 FNYEAQ. The length of the CDR3 is 19 residues. V dropped 1 base and J dropped 6; count of bases not matched to a gene: 19. CDR3 nucleotides: TGTGCCAGCAGCTTAGGACAGGGGCGTCGAGCGGGCCGATGGAATGGCTACACCTTC. Its translation: CASSLGQGRRAGRWNGYTF.

The chain has TRBV9 and TRBJ1-2; D unclear. The CDR3 contains 15 residues. Germline V lookup: CDR1 SGDLS, CDR2 YYNGEE. The V gene lost 3 bases and the J gene lost 4 bases, with 16 bases spanning the gap. The CDR3 protein is CASSGTSVYLYGYTF. CDR3 DNA sequence: TGTGCCAGCAGCGGAACCTCCGTGTACCTCTATGGCTACACCTTC.

This chain connects TRBV6-6 to TRBJ1-3; D is unclear. Germline V CDR1 and CDR2: MNHNY, SVGAGI (reference sequence). The CDR3 length is 11 residues. V lost 10 bases and J 4 bases, leaving 8 bases between the germline ends. The CDR3 DNA reads TGTGCCACCCGAGAGGGAAACACCATATATTTT. As protein: CATREGNTIYF.

The rearrangement joins TRBV7-9 to TRBJ1-5, with unresolved D. The CDR3 extends over 18 amino acids. V gave up 2 bases and J gave up 3 bases, with 20 bases separating them. Germline CDR1 SEHNR, CDR2 FQNEAQ (reference sequence). The CDR3 coding sequence is TGTGCCAGCAGCTTAACACCCCCGGAGGCCTTTGACAATCAGCCCCAGCATTTT. It codes for CASSLTPPEAFDNQPQHF.